Below, 27 T cell receptor beta chains from the same sample are listed, as sequenced in a study of human T cells and chemical hapten exposure. The time point was: patch test 3, about 24 weeks after DPC sensitization. The treatment denotes: therapeutic diphenylcyclopropenone sensitization with weekly scalp DPC. MiXCR was run by TCRdb on the RACE reads, yielding one entry per CDR3 protein. The table records about 89,000 distinct CDR3 sequences, over 10% of them present only once. The source material was whole blood, sampled in connection with sensitization to the hapten diphenylcyclopropenone (DPC). These receptor sequences come from a woman aged 50 to 60 with alopecia areata. Some clones in this sample may be carry-over from other donors' samples.

This clonotype occurred once. This chain connects TRBV29-1 to TRBJ1-1, with D tentatively TRBD1 (6 bases). Germline lookup yields CDR1 SQVTM and CDR2 ANQGSEA. CDR3 length equals 14 residues. The V gene lost 8 bases and the J gene lost 0 bases, with 16 bases spanning the gap. CDR3 amino acids: CSILVGQLNTEAFF. Written as DNA, the CDR3 is TGCAGCATCTTGGTCGGACAGTTGAACACTGAAGCTTTCTTT.

This sequence joins TRBV18 and TRBJ2-7, with unresolved D. With 2 bases removed from V and 6 bases from J, the gap between germline ends came to 11 bases. Germline lookup yields CDR1 KGHSH and CDR2 LQKENI. The CDR3 sequence is 13 residues long. The CDR3 spells CASSPSPHTEQYF. CDR3 sequence (DNA): TGTGCCAGCTCACCAAGTCCCCATACCGAGCAGTACTTC.

This clonotype has at least ten counts. The chain has TRBV18 and TRBJ2-6, with TRBD1 matching over 7 bases. The V and J ends lost 6 bases and 0 bases, in that order; junction bases with no gene match: 11. CDR1 and CDR2 (germline): KGHSH, LQKENI. This CDR3 contains 18 residues. CDR3 DNA: TGTGCCAGCTCTCTCCAGCTACAGGGGACCTCTGGGGCCAACGTCCTGACTTTC. It codes for CASSLQLQGTSGANVLTF.

This clonotype was counted a few times. This chain connects TRBV9 to TRBJ1-5; no firm D call. CDR3 length: 13 amino acids. Germline V gene data show CDR1 as SGDLS and CDR2 as YYNGEE. V was shortened by 4 bases and J by 0 bases, with 5 bases between the two germline ends. CDR3 loop: CASSPNSNQPQHF. The CDR3 DNA reads TGTGCCAGCAGCCCCAATAGCAATCAGCCCCAGCATTTT.

The V gene is TRBV10-2, the J gene TRBJ2-5; 15 bases are a match to TRBD2. This CDR3 is 14 amino acids long. The ends lost 6 bases at V and 4 bases at J; junction bases unmatched: 0. The germline V gene has CDR1 WSHSY and CDR2 SAAADI. The CDR3 sequence: CASRGLAGGETQYF. Written as DNA, the CDR3 is TGCGCCAGCAGGGGACTAGCGGGAGGAGAGACCCAGTACTTC.

The chain employs TRBV29-1 and TRBJ2-3; 10 nucleotides line up with TRBD2. Unmatched junction bases numbered 10, after V lost 6 bases and J lost 7 bases. CDR3 length: 14 amino acids. The V gene's germline CDR1 is SQVTM and CDR2 ANQGSEA. In DNA form, the CDR3 reads TGCAGCGTCGGGGAGCGGGAGGGCCCCAATACGCAGTATTTT. This codes for CSVGEREGPNTQYF.

V gene TRBV3-1 combines with J gene TRBJ2-2; 13 bases map to TRBD2. The CDR3 totals 16 residues. J was trimmed by 6 bases and V by 1 base; bases with no gene match: 2. Germline CDR1 LGHDT, CDR2 YNNKEL (reference sequence). The CDR3 loop is CASSQATSGRAGELFF. As DNA, the CDR3 is TGTGCCAGCAGCCAAGCCACTAGCGGGAGGGCCGGGGAGCTGTTTTTT. Full variable domain (rest looked up from reference TRBV3-1 and TRBJ2-2): DTAVSQTPKYLVTQMGNDKSIKCEQNLGHDTMYWYKQDSKKFLKIMFSYNNKELIINETVPNRFSPKSPDKAHLNLHINSLELGDSAVYFCASSQATSGRAGELFFGEGSRLTVL.

The V gene is TRBV7-9, the J gene TRBJ2-2; D is possibly TRBD1 or TRBD2 (5 bases each). V lost 5 bases, J lost 7 bases, and 14 bases lay in between. The CDR3 has 14 residues. The V gene's germline CDR1 is SEHNR and CDR2 FQNEAQ (reference sequence). The CDR3 spells CASSRIEGNGELFF. Written as DNA, the CDR3 is TGTGCCAGCAGCCGGATCGAGGGGAACGGGGAGCTGTTTTTT. Supplemented by reference TRBV7-9 and TRBJ2-2, the full variable domain reads DTGVSQNPRHKITKRGQNVTFRCDPISEHNRLYWYRQTLGQGPEFLTYFQNEAQLEKSRLLSDRFSAERPKGSFSTLEIQRTEQGDSAMYLCASSRIEGNGELFFGEGSRLTVL.

This clonotype came up once. This could be a read error, since a much larger clone is one nucleotide away. The rearrangement joins TRBV7-3 to TRBJ1-1; the D is unclear. The CDR3 has 13 amino acids. From germline, CDR1 is SGHTA and CDR2 FQGTGA. CDR3 nucleotides: TGTGTCAGCAGCCTATGGATGAACACTGAAGCTTTCTTT. It yields the protein CVSSLWMNTEAFF.

CDR3: CSATPLTGNYGYTF. Here the CDR3 DNA reads TGCAGTGCTACCCCCCTGACAGGCAACTATGGCTACACCTTC. V and J are TRBV20-1 and TRBJ1-2; D might be TRBD1 (6 bases). There are 14 residues in the CDR3. Between the trimmed V and J ends, which lost 4 bases and 2 bases, there was a span of 14 bases. The germline CDR1 and CDR2 sequences are DFQATT and SNEGSKA (reference sequence).

This clonotype occurred a few times. The V gene is TRBV19, the J gene TRBJ2-3, with D maybe TRBD2 (5 bases). Germline V gene lookup returns CDR1 LNHDA and CDR2 SQIVND (reference sequence). The V end was cut by 4 bases, the J end by 9 bases, with 17 bases between. The CDR3 consists of 14 residues. The CDR3 coding sequence is TGTGCCAGTAGTACTAGACGGGGTTTAGGGACGCAGTATTTT. Protein: CASSTRRGLGTQYF.

The sample holds a few counts of this clonotype. V is TRBV18 and J is TRBJ1-6; 7 positions agree with TRBD1. Germline V lookup: CDR1 KGHSH, CDR2 LQKENI. The CDR3 runs to 15 residues. After removal of 4 bases from V and 10 bases from J, the junction contained 10 bases not matched to a gene. CDR3 protein: CASSLKQGRMSPLHF. Here the CDR3 DNA reads TGTGCCAGCTCACTCAAACAGGGGAGGATGTCACCCCTCCACTTT.

This clonotype was found a few times. The V and J genes are TRBV27 and TRBJ1-2, with D possibly being TRBD1 (5 bases). With 5 bases removed from V and 4 bases from J, the gap between germline ends came to 17 bases. Germline V gene lookup returns CDR1 MNHEY and CDR2 SMNVEV (reference sequence). This CDR3 is built from 15 residues. In DNA, the CDR3 is TGTGCCAGCAGTACTACCGGCTACGGGGGCTATGGCTACACCTTC. As protein: CASSTTGYGGYGYTF.

This clonotype occurred many times. The V call is TRBV5-1, the J call TRBJ2-7; D perhaps matches TRBD2 (5 bases). Germline V gives CDR1 SGHRS, CDR2 YFSETQ. CDR3 length: 14 amino acids. V gave up 2 bases and J gave up 0 bases, with 9 bases separating them. DNA of the CDR3: TGCGCCAGCAGCTTAGGAAGCGGCTCCTACGAGCAGTACTTC. It codes for CASSLGSGSYEQYF.

In its sample, this clonotype was seen many times. This sequence joins TRBV5-1 and TRBJ2-7; TRBD2 agrees at 13 bases. Germline lookup yields CDR1 SGHRS and CDR2 YFSETQ. With 4 bases clipped from V and 2 bases from J, the junction kept 6 bases outside the gene matches. CDR3 length: 16 residues. The CDR3 here is CASSPGLAGVAYEQYF. CDR3 coding DNA: TGCGCCAGCAGCCCCGGACTAGCGGGAGTTGCCTACGAGCAGTACTTC.

The V call is TRBV4-1, the J call TRBJ1-5; TRBD1 matches at 9 bases. The V segment lost 3 bases and the J segment 7 bases; nucleotides outside the gene matches: 7. CDR3 length: 15 amino acids. CDR1 MGHRA and CDR2 YSYEKL come from the germline V gene. CDR3 sequence (DNA): TGCGCCAGCAGCCAGACGGACAGGGGCCAACAGCCCCAGCATTTT. It encodes CASSQTDRGQQPQHF.

This chain uses TRBV5-1 with TRBJ1-1; a weak D match, TRBD1 (6 bases). This CDR3 region has 16 residues. With 0 bases removed from V and 0 bases from J, the gap between germline ends came to 12 bases. Germline CDR1 SGHRS, CDR2 YFSETQ. The CDR3 is CASSLAGTHMNTEAFF. The CDR3 nucleotides read TGCGCCAGCAGCTTGGCCGGGACACACATGAACACTGAAGCTTTCTTT.

In its sample, this clonotype was seen many times. In nucleotides, the CDR3 is TGTGCCAGCAGCTCCTTGGACAGGGCCGGCGGCTACACCTTC. This translates into CASSSLDRAGGYTF. The chain has TRBV3-1 and TRBJ1-2; 8 bases are a match to TRBD1. CDR1 LGHDT and CDR2 YNNKEL come from the germline V gene (reference sequence). The CDR3 totals 14 residues. Trimming at V came to 5 bases and at J to 8 bases, leaving 10 bases not matched to a gene.

This clonotype was found many times. The chain joins TRBV12-3 or TRBV12-4 to TRBJ1-1; D ambiguous. The CDR3 extends over 11 amino acids. The V end was cut by 2 bases, the J end by 5 bases, with 3 bases between. The CDR3 protein is CASSLRTEAFF. The CDR3 coding sequence is TGTGCCAGCAGTTTACGGACTGAAGCTTTCTTT.

This chain joins TRBV20-1 and TRBJ2-7, with D tentatively TRBD1 or TRBD2 (5 bases each). Trimming pared 2 bases from V and 2 bases from J, leaving 13 bases between. This CDR3 is built from 14 residues. Germline V CDR1 and CDR2: DFQATT, SNEGSKA (reference sequence). CDR3 in amino acids: CSARLAGTTYEQYF. CDR3 in DNA: TGCAGTGCTAGACTAGCCGGGACGACCTACGAGCAGTACTTC.

The chain couples TRBV4-2 to TRBJ1-5; the D gene is possibly TRBD1 (5 bases). The CDR3 has 14 residues. V was cut by 3 bases and J by 7 bases, with 13 bases left in between. CDR1 and CDR2 from the germline V gene are LGHNA and YNFKEQ. CDR3 residues: CASSHGGEGQPQHF. In nucleotides, the CDR3 is TGTGCCAGCAGCCACGGGGGTGAAGGACAGCCCCAGCATTTT.

This clonotype was seen at least ten times. The chain couples TRBV5-8 to TRBJ2-1; D is ambiguous. The germline gives CDR1 SGHTS, CDR2 YDEGEE. Trimming stripped 2 bases from V and 2 bases from J, with 8 bases between. The CDR3 is made up of 14 amino acids. The CDR3 spells CASSFPITYNEQFF. The CDR3 DNA reads as TGTGCCAGCAGCTTCCCCATAACCTACAATGAGCAGTTCTTC. Full variable domain (remainder filled in from reference TRBV5-8 and TRBJ2-1): EAGVTQSPTHLIKTRGQQATLRCSPISGHTSVYWYQQALGLGLQFLLWYDEGEERNRGNFPPRFSGRQFPNYSSELNVNALELEDSALYLCASSFPITYNEQFFGPGTRLTVL.

The gene calls are TRBV9 and TRBJ2-5; D uncertain. The CDR3 extends over 13 amino acids. Trimming took 0 bases from V and 2 from J, leaving 5 bases between them. Germline CDR1 and CDR2: SGDLS and YYNGEE. In DNA form, the CDR3 reads TGTGCCAGCAGCGTAGGTACACAAGAGACCCAGTACTTC. It translates to CASSVGTQETQYF.

This clonotype was detected many times. This chain links TRBV30 with TRBJ1-1; 7 nucleotides line up with TRBD1. The length of the CDR3 is 15 residues. V dropped 0 bases and J dropped 0; count of bases not matched to a gene: 4. The germline V gene has CDR1 GTSNPN and CDR2 SVGIG (reference sequence). CDR3 protein: CAWSVHGTVNTEAFF. The CDR3 DNA follows: TGTGCCTGGAGTGTACATGGGACAGTGAACACTGAAGCTTTCTTT.

This clonotype was seen more than once but under ten times. V is TRBV7-6 and J is TRBJ2-3; 8 positions agree with TRBD2. Germline V gene data show CDR1 as SGHVS and CDR2 as FNYEAQ. The length of the CDR3 is 19 residues. After removal of 5 bases from V and 0 bases from J, the junction contained 16 bases not matched to a gene. The chain's CDR3 is CASSLSPSGTRTSTDTQYF. CDR3 nucleotides: TGTGCCAGCAGCCTCTCCCCCTCCGGGACTAGAACTAGCACAGATACGCAGTATTTT.

This clonotype was seen ten or more times. The rearrangement uses TRBV20-1 and TRBJ1-6, with a tentative D call TRBD1 (5 bases). The CDR3 runs 13 residues. CDR1 DFQATT and CDR2 SNEGSKA come from the germline V gene (reference sequence). The V gene lost 3 bases and the J gene lost 8 bases, with 11 bases spanning the gap. The CDR3 DNA sequence: TGCAGTGCTAGTGACAGTAAAGATTCACCCCTCCACTTT. This encodes CSASDSKDSPLHF.

This clonotype occurred many times. The rearrangement uses TRBV11-2 and TRBJ2-2; D is possibly TRBD2 (6 bases). Per the germline V gene, CDR1 is SGHAT and CDR2 is FQNNGV. The CDR3 spans 16 residues. The V end lost 5 bases, the J end lost 5 bases, and 18 bases lay between the germline ends. For the CDR3, the DNA is TGTGCCAGCAGCAACCGCGGGACTCCTGGAACCGGGGAGCTGTTTTTT. Translation: CASSNRGTPGTGELFF.